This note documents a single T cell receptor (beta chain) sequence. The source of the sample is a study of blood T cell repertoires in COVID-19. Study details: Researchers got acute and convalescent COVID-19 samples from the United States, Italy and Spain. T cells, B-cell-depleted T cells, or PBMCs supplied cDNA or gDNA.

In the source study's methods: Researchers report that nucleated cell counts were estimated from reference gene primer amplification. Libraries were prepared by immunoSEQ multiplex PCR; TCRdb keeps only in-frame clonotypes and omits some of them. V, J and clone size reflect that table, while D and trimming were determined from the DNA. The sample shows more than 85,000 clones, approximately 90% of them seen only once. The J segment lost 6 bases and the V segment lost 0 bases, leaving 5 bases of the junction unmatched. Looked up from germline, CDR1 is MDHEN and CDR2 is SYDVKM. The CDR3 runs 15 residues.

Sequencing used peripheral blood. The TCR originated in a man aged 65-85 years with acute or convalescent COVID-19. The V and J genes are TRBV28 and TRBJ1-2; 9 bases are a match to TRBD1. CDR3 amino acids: CASSLWGQGGDGYTF. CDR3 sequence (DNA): TGTGCCAGCAGTTTATGGGGACAGGGTGGGGATGGCTACACCTTC.